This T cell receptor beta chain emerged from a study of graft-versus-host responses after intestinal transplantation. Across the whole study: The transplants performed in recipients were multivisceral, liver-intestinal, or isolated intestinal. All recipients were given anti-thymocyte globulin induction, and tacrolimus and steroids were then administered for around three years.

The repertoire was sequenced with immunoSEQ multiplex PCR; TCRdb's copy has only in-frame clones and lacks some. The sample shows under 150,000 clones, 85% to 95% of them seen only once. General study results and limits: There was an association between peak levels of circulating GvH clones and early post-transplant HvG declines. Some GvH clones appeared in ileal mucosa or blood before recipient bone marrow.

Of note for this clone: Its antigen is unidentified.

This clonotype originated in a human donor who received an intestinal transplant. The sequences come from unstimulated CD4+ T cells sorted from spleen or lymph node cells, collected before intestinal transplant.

CDR3 nucleotide sequence: TGTGCCAGCAGCCCCCCCCGGGACAGTTCGCAAGAGACCCAGTACTTC. This encodes CASSPPRDSSQETQYF. The chain joins TRBV28 to TRBJ2-5, with 7 bases matching TRBD1. The CDR3 is made up of 16 amino acids. Germline loops: CDR1 MDHEN, CDR2 SYDVKM. V lost 6 bases, J lost 2 bases, and 12 bases stayed unmatched.